The source of this T cell receptor (beta chain) is a study of cytomegalovirus exposure and HLA in healthy donors listed by TCRdb under 2017. For the study in its entirety: An earlier analysis of a few hundred of the donors reported roughly 300 Gb of sequence data and 90 million to 120 million unique TCR beta sequences obtained from about 200 million T cells. An early release covering more than 500 HLA-typed donors comprised approximately 290 gigabases of sequencing data and 85 million to 100 million unique TCR sequences. Among the approximately 400 genotyped donors, approximately 76% belonged to the genetic ancestry cluster associated with self-reported Caucasian donors. The study aimed to test whether cataloging public T cell receptors could reveal signatures of past pathogen exposure. The study profiled the T cell repertoires of 500 to 800 subjects by immunosequencing and related them to cytomegalovirus serostatus. Besides the first cohort of more than 650 subjects, a separate validation cohort made up of over a hundred different subjects was used. The study combined high-throughput TCR immunosequencing, statistical association of individual TCRs with disease status, and machine learning to predict cytomegalovirus infection status. To study patterns of TCR occurrence, a later analysis re-analyzed previously published TCR beta repertoires from 666 donors and added high-resolution HLA genotyping. Rather than drawing on any new phenotypic data, the later analysis identified candidate immune exposures from TCR beta sequences and the way those sequences occurred across donors. An earlier analysis of approximately 580 of the donors used high-throughput TCR beta sequencing to judge whether each TCR beta V gene segment behaved as functional or pseudogenic. Donor age, sex, ethnicity and CMV serostatus were compiled together with the repertoire data. A later genetic analysis took genome-wide SNP genotypes for about 60% of the roughly 670 donors and used that subset as a discovery cohort. Every discovery cohort repertoire had been produced on one sequencing platform. HLA typing covered class I and class II loci at four-digit resolution. Typing coverage differed by locus: A, B, C, DRB1 and DQB1 were typed in about 620-630 donors, DQA1 in about 500, DPA1 in 600 to 610, and DPB1 in around 440. Several DR-DQ haplotypes were treated as single units for association and clustering because of strong linkage in the cohort. On average, approximately 250,000 unique TCR beta nucleotide sequences were sequenced per donor among about 400 genotyped donors of the cohort, with roughly a sixth of those sequences being non-productive.

Overall study outcomes, separate from this receptor: The authors suggested that the approach could potentially be extended to other disease states and immunological phenotypes. Correlated functional status among segregating V segments might reflect linkage disequilibrium, but an unknown experimental factor could not be ruled out. When HLA alleles, especially DR and DQ, strongly co-occurred, attributing TCR associations to individual alleles was difficult. Most TCR sequences were seen in very few donors, while some public TCRs were found in many individuals. In a later genetic analysis, a missense DCLRE1C variant was associated with V-gene and J-gene trimming of TCR beta chains, and the association was replicated in an independent cohort. CMV serostatus was the only immune exposure information available for the cohort. In an earlier analysis of some 550 of the donors, most TCR beta V segments were observed in productive rearrangements about 90% or about 30% of the time, broadly matching IMGT annotations. Because counts were too low, 15 to 20 rarely observed V segments, including chromosome 9 orphons, were excluded from the earlier analysis of several hundred of the donors. In a later analysis, several top co-occurrence clusters were reported to appear linked to parvovirus B19, influenza, CMV and Epstein-Barr virus. A further reported finding was that TCR beta sequences accurately predicted the HLA-A and HLA-B alleles for most subjects in the first cohort. Most CMV-associated TCR beta chains appeared to be HLA-restricted in a later analysis, and the HLA associations seemed to be driven largely by CMV exposure. HLA typing was unavailable for some donors at each locus, so association tests used only the typed subset. Sequencing depth was assumed to be roughly uniform across donors in the presence/absence analyses, though that assumption may not hold. A group of highly shared sequence variants was considered likely to be a technical artifact of the sequencing pipeline. In vitro tests confirmed that three of the cytomegalovirus-associated TCR beta chains recognize cytomegalovirus antigens. In a later analysis, HLA-associated TCR beta chains showed more clonal expansion and lower generation probabilities than non-associated chains that were equally common. A later genetic analysis reported fewer N-insertions in productive TCRs among donors in an Asian-associated ancestry cluster than the roughly 620-donor mean. The classifier was reported to diagnose cytomegalovirus status with high specificity and sensitivity in both the original cohort and the validation cohort. A total of roughly 160 TCR beta chains were listed by the study as associated with cytomegalovirus. Specific HLA alleles were associated with over 15,000 TCR beta sequences at a false discovery rate of 0.05 in a later analysis. In a later analysis, the rate of TCR association differed among HLA loci, with DRB1 alleles having the most associated TCRs and HLA-C alleles having the fewest. In this cohort, only TCR beta chains were sequenced, and detectable features were limited by the absence of alpha or paired-chain data.

Library prep was done by the immunoSEQ multiplex PCR assay. A mixture of 60 forward primers for TCR Vbeta segments and 13 reverse primers for TCR Jbeta segments was used in the multiplex PCR. A multiplex PCR assay on genomic DNA amplified the CDR3 region of rearranged TCR beta genes. Amplified TCR beta libraries were sequenced as 87-base-pair reads on the Illumina HiSeq System. In the paper's pipeline: Across the roughly 700 repertoires, a later analysis counted tens of millions of unique TCR beta chains, around 11 million of which were shared by at least two donors. A nearest-neighbor algorithm error-corrected the raw reads and collapsed the reads into unique sequences, merging closely related sequences to remove PCR and sequencing errors. Alignment of CDR3 sequences to IMGT reference sequences was used to assign V, D and J gene segments. For a sequence to be retained, at least a six-nucleotide match to both a V gene segment and a J gene segment was required. Rearrangements were called productive when the CDR3 lacked stop codons and stayed in frame with V and J; all others were non-productive. Following IMGT convention, CDR3 was defined as the stretch from the second conserved V-encoded cysteine to the conserved J-encoded phenylalanine. The earlier analysis of about 590 of the donors excluded sequences that lacked an unambiguous match to a single V gene segment. In an earlier analysis of 450 to 700 of the donors, V segments were called functional above 56.7% productive rearrangements and were called segregating when the between-donor standard deviation exceeded 5%. To diagnose cytomegalovirus status from the catalog of TCR beta chain sequences, a statistical classification framework was built. In a later analysis, TCR nucleotide sequences were compared against IMGT/GENE-DB human TR gene sequences so that V and J genes could be assigned. A later analysis assigned CDR3 sequences and most-parsimonious VDJ recombination scenarios with the TCRdist pipeline. In a later analysis, each TCR beta chain was defined by its CDR3 amino acid sequence together with its V-gene family, and reads lacking a unique V-gene family were excluded. A later analysis removed roughly 590 highly shared, low-generation-probability nucleotide sequences to deal with suspected cross-contamination and a sequencing artifact. In a later analysis, a clonal expansion index was calculated for each public chain from normalized within-repertoire ranks of inferred template counts. Generation probabilities in a later analysis came from a VDJ recombination model fitted to out-of-frame rearrangements, and those results were checked against IGoR. A later analysis scored TCR-TCR, TCR-HLA and TCR-CMV co-occurrence with hypergeometric tests, applying a repertoire-size bias correction to TCR pairs. A later analysis estimated false discovery rates by permuting HLA or CMV assignments 20 times. In a later analysis, co-occurring TCRs were grouped using DBSCAN, and TCRdist sequence similarity was added for clustering within HLA-allele-positive subsets. Co-occurrence clustering excluded repertoires with fewer than 30,000 or more than 120,000 public chains, plus five with anomalous nucleotide sharing. Entries here come from immuneACCESS through TCRdb and include only in-frame sequences with V and J called. Some clones fail to appear in such tables; in the studies checked, an unresolved V gene covers under half of the shortfall, and the cause of the remainder is unknown. V, J and clone size were drawn from that table, and D and trimming were deduced from the DNA. For this sample the table gives roughly 250,000 clones, of which about four fifths were detected only once. Of the sample, about 0.3% falls within the top ten clones.

In total, 500 to 700 healthy bone marrow donors made up the cohort. All cohort members were sampled while nominally healthy, although unrecorded immune exposures were likely present. The donor was CMV seronegative and belonged to the group of 320 or so seronegative cohort members. A peripheral blood sample was provided by each donor, and peripheral blood mononuclear cells were used for TCR beta sequencing. Genomic DNA extraction from the blood cell samples was performed with the Qiagen DNeasy Blood Extraction Kit. To note about this clone: Its antigen has not been determined. No quality values exist for individual bases; no much larger clone is one base distant.

Input material: PBMCs. The sequence was collected from a girl aged 2 to 10 in good health and CMV-seronegative.

The DNA sequence is TGTGCCAGCAGACGACTCTTCCCTGCTGAAGCTTTCTTT. This yields the protein CASRRLFPAEAFF. The rearrangement joined TRBV7-9 to TRBJ1-1, with an unclear D gene assignment. From the cysteine up to the phenylalanine, the CDR3 has a length of 13 residues. Only the CDR3 part of the read is kept: 39 bases, read in frame from the first base. Between the V and J ends, shortened by 6 bases and 6 bases respectively, the junction contains 14 bases. As encoded in the germline V gene (reference sequence), CDR1 is SEHNR while CDR2 is FQNEAQ.